The rows below give T cell receptor beta chains drawn from one sample of a study of T cells in narcolepsy. Assay: immunoSEQ multiplex PCR; the TCRdb copy retains only in-frame clones and omits some. The repertoire holds about 32,000 clones, roughly 79% seen once, with around 3.7% in the top ten. Material for sequencing was memory (CD45RA-) CD4+ T cells from blood. These receptors originate from a human donor in good health. The CDR3 runs from the conserved cysteine through the conserved F or W. The order of the fields is V gene, clone size, D gene, J gene, CDR3 length, CDR3 protein, CDR3 DNA. A D gene is named only where the DNA matches it firmly. Clone size is shown for a subset of rows, as once, few, many or a class of expanded clone.

V: TRBV9; size: NA; D: NA; J: TRBJ2-1; length: 15; CDR3: CASSPGASAYNEQFF; DNA: TGTGCCAGCAGCCCGGGGGCTAGCGCGTACAATGAGCAGTTCTTC
V: TRBV11-3; size: few; D: TRBD1; J: TRBJ2-1; length: 15; CDR3: CASTRDRGRYNEQFF; DNA: TGTGCCAGCACCCGAGACAGGGGTCGATACAATGAGCAGTTCTTC
V: TRBV5-1; size: NA; D: NA; J: TRBJ1-1; length: 15; CDR3: CASSTADGRNTEAFF; DNA: TGCGCCAGCAGCACCGCGGATGGGCGGAACACTGAAGCTTTCTTT
V: TRBV6-5; size: NA; D: TRBD1; J: TRBJ2-7; length: 14; CDR3: CASSRQGTSYEQYF; DNA: TGTGCCAGCAGCCGACAGGGTACCTCCTACGAGCAGTACTTC
V: TRBV19; size: NA; D: NA; J: TRBJ2-3; length: 13; CDR3: CASKDLGVDTQYF; DNA: TGTGCCAGTAAGGATCTGGGGGTTGATACGCAGTATTTT
V: TRBV27; size: NA; D: NA; J: TRBJ1-2; length: 18; CDR3: CASSLFPTADGQNYGYTF; DNA: TGTGCCAGCAGTTTATTTCCCACGGCGGACGGCCAGAACTATGGCTACACCTTC
V: TRBV19; size: NA; D: NA; J: TRBJ1-3; length: 15; CDR3: CASSIDRFSGNTIYF; DNA: TGTGCCAGTAGTATAGATCGGTTCTCTGGAAACACCATATATTTT
V: TRBV13; size: few; D: TRBD2; J: TRBJ2-3; length: 15; CDR3: CASSPRRESTDTQYF; DNA: TGTGCCAGCAGCCCGCGGCGGGAGTCCACAGATACGCAGTATTTT
V: TRBV7-2; size: NA; D: TRBD1; J: TRBJ2-1; length: 15; CDR3: CASSFMGQGGNEQFF; DNA: TGTGCCAGCAGCTTTATGGGACAGGGGGGGAATGAGCAGTTCTTC
V: TRBV5-1; size: NA; D: NA; J: TRBJ2-5; length: 17; CDR3: CASSLVVGNHPSETQYF; DNA: TGCGCCAGCAGCTTGGTTGTGGGTAACCACCCCAGCGAGACCCAGTACTTC
V: TRBV6-5; size: NA; D: TRBD2; J: TRBJ2-5; length: 12; CDR3: CASTLAGRTQYF; DNA: TGTGCCAGCACACTAGCGGGGCGGACCCAGTACTTC
V: TRBV25-1; size: NA; D: TRBD1; J: TRBJ1-2; length: 13; CDR3: CASTRQGSGGYTF; DNA: TGTGCCAGCACCAGACAGGGATCTGGTGGCTACACCTTC
V: TRBV7-2; size: NA; D: TRBD1; J: TRBJ1-1; length: 15; CDR3: CASSWQGGLNTEAFF; DNA: TGTGCCAGCAGCTGGCAGGGGGGTCTGAACACTGAAGCTTTCTTT
V: TRBV7-9; size: NA; D: NA; J: TRBJ2-7; length: 13; CDR3: CASSSSRGYEQYF; DNA: TGTGCCAGCAGCTCTTCGAGGGGCTACGAGCAGTACTTC
V: TRBV7-2; size: NA; D: NA; J: TRBJ2-7; length: 13; CDR3: CASSLPLRDQQYF; DNA: TGTGCCAGCAGCTTACCGTTACGGGATCAGCAGTACTTC
V: TRBV7-6; size: NA; D: NA; J: TRBJ2-7; length: 15; CDR3: CASSQDRAVGGEQYF; DNA: TGTGCCAGCAGCCAGGACCGGGCTGTTGGGGGTGAGCAGTACTTC
V: TRBV6-1; size: NA; D: TRBD1; J: TRBJ1-1; length: 15; CDR3: CASSPRDRGNTEAFF; DNA: TGTGCCAGCAGCCCCCGGGACAGGGGGAACACTGAAGCTTTCTTT
V: TRBV18; size: NA; D: TRBD1; J: TRBJ2-7; length: 15; CDR3: CASSPPNRGAYEQYF; DNA: TGTGCCAGCTCACCACCGAACAGGGGGGCCTACGAGCAGTACTTC
V: TRBV14; size: once; D: NA; J: TRBJ2-1; length: 17; CDR3: CASSRMGGPQGGDEQFF; DNA: TGTGCCAGCAGCCGGATGGGCGGGCCCCAGGGGGGCGATGAGCAGTTCTTC
V: TRBV11-3; size: NA; D: TRBD2; J: TRBJ2-7; length: 17; CDR3: CAPAGLAGEGISYEQYF; DNA: TGTGCCCCCGCGGGACTAGCGGGAGAGGGGATTTCCTACGAGCAGTACTTC